This TCR beta chain was documented in a study of early T cells in non-severe SARS-CoV-2 infection. Study as a whole: With bulk RNA from unsorted whole blood as input, sequencing yielded unpaired chains. Study-wide results and caveats: VDJdb matching favored anti-spike CD8 responses, missing private and CD4 specificities.

This clonotype was counted ten times or more. Antigen: not known. Individual cDNA molecules were tagged with unique molecular identifiers, the study reported. TCRdb re-called the 5' RACE reads through MiXCR, storing one row per CDR3 protein. The table records around 20,000 distinct CDR3 sequences, 4.5% to 5% of them present only once. There are 15 residues in the CDR3. CDR1 GTSNPN and CDR2 SVGIG come from the germline V gene (reference sequence). The V end lost 6 bases, the J end lost 4 bases, and 21 bases lay between the germline ends. This sequence joins TRBV30 and TRBJ1-2; the D is unclear. Sequences were obtained from whole blood. This clonotype was obtained from an adult who was a healthcare worker with PCR-confirmed SARS-CoV-2 infection or an uninfected control (not recorded which). In DNA, the CDR3 is TGTGCCTGCCAAGTCGCTCTGCTCCGCGTCTATGGCTACACCTTC. Translating it yields CACQVALLRVYGYTF.